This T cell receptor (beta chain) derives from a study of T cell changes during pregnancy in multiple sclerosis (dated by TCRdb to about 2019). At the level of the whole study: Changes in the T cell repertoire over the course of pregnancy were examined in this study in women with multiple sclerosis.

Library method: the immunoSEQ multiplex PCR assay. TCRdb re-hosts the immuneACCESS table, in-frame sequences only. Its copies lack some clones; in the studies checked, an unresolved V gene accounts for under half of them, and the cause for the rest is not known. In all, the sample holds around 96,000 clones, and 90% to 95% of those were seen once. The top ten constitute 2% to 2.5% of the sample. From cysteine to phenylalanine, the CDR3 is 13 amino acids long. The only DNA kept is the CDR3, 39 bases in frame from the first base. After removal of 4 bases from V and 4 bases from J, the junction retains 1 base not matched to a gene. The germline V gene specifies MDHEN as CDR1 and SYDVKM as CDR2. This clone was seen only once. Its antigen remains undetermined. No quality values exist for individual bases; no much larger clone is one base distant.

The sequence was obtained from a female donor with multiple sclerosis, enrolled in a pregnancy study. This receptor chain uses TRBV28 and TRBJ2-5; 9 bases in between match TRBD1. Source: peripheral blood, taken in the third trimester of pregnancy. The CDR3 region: CASSWTGAETQYF. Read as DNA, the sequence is TGTGCCAGCAGTTGGACAGGGGCAGAGACCCAGTACTTC.